One and the same sample provided the 21 T cell receptor beta chains below, sequenced in a study of T cells in Graves' hyperthyroidism and ophthalmopathy. Researchers amplified the TCR beta CDR3 regions from RNA transcripts. The HTBI primer set served for first-round RT-PCR of the TCR CDR3. TCRdb called the multiplex PCR reads again in MiXCR, with one record for every CDR3 protein. The profile shows approximately 710,000 distinct CDR3 sequences, 15% to 20% of them singletons. The source material was blood. Receptor source: a man in his forties or fifties with Graves' hyperthyroidism.

At least ten counts were recorded for this clonotype. The CDR3 sequence: CASSENRGNYGYTF. DNA for the CDR3: TGTGCCAGCAGTGAAAACAGGGGGAACTATGGCTACACCTTC. This rearrangement joins TRBV2 to TRBJ1-2; TRBD1 matches 8 bases. The CDR3 has 14 residues. Germline CDR1 SNHLY, CDR2 FYNNEI. The V and J ends lost 2 bases and 2 bases, in that order; junction bases with no gene match: 1.

This clonotype was counted at least ten times. The chain employs TRBV11-2 and TRBJ2-3; D not resolved. The CDR3 runs to 14 residues. With 0 bases removed from V and 2 bases from J, the gap between germline ends came to 6 bases. From germline, CDR1 is SGHAT and CDR2 FQNNGV. DNA of the CDR3: TGTGCCAGCAGCTTAGATCGTGACACAGATACGCAGTATTTT. This codes for CASSLDRDTDTQYF.

This clonotype was picked up many times. The chain is built from TRBV20-1 and TRBJ2-7, with D perhaps matching TRBD2 (6 bases). The V end lost 3 bases, the J end lost 0 bases, and 12 bases lay between the germline ends. Germline CDR1 DFQATT, CDR2 SNEGSKA (reference sequence). This CDR3 spans 14 amino acids. The CDR3 nucleotides are TGCAGTGCTAGGAAGGCGGGGAGCTCCTACGAGCAGTACTTC. It yields the protein CSARKAGSSYEQYF.

This clonotype was seen a handful of times. The V gene is TRBV11-2, the J gene TRBJ1-6; D is undetermined. CDR1 is SGHAT, CDR2 FQNNGV, per germline. Trimming shortened V by 2 bases and J by 5 bases, and 4 bases separated the two germline ends. The CDR3 spans 13 residues. CDR3 region: CASSLWDNSPLHF. The CDR3 nucleotides are TGTGCCAGCAGCTTATGGGATAATTCACCCCTCCACTTT.

This clonotype was found many times. The chain carries TRBV2 and TRBJ2-2; D unclear. The V end lost 2 bases, the J end lost 3 bases, and 13 bases lay between the germline ends. This CDR3 region has 16 residues. The germline V gene encodes CDR1 SNHLY and CDR2 FYNNEI. The CDR3 DNA is TGTGCCAGCAGTGAAAGGGCAGTGGGTTACACCGGGGAGCTGTTTTTT. Its protein is CASSERAVGYTGELFF.

This clonotype was seen at least ten times. The chain recombines TRBV7-9 with TRBJ2-3; D is uncertain. The V gene's germline CDR1 is SEHNR and CDR2 FQNEAQ (reference sequence). The CDR3 runs to 14 residues. With 2 bases removed from V and 6 bases from J, the gap between germline ends came to 12 bases. CDR3 residues: CASSLQWAGDTQYF. The CDR3 nucleotides are TGTGCCAGCAGCTTACAGTGGGCTGGGGATACGCAGTATTTT.

In its sample, this clonotype was seen many times. The V gene is TRBV24-1, the J gene TRBJ1-1; D not certain. V was pared by 9 bases and J by 1 base, with 8 bases between. The length of the CDR3 is 12 residues. Germline-derived CDR1 and CDR2 are KGHDR and SFDVKD. The CDR3 region is CATLGRNTEAFF. The CDR3 DNA is TGTGCCACCCTCGGACGGAACACTGAAGCTTTCTTT.

This clonotype has at least ten counts. The chain has TRBV2 and TRBJ2-1; 10 bases fit TRBD2. Germline V lookup: CDR1 SNHLY, CDR2 FYNNEI. J gave up 7 bases and V 4 bases, and 7 bases lay outside the gene matches. The CDR3 consists of 15 residues. This CDR3 is CASSVAAGGRNEQFF. For the CDR3, the DNA is TGTGCCAGCAGTGTAGCAGCGGGAGGGCGTAATGAGCAGTTCTTC.

V is TRBV30 and J is TRBJ2-3, with D tentatively TRBD2 (5 bases). V lost 0 bases to trimming and J lost 2 bases, with 9 bases between them. The CDR3 extends over 14 amino acids. Germline values: CDR1 GTSNPN, CDR2 SVGIG (reference sequence). This CDR3 is CAWSVGLATDTQYF. The CDR3 DNA reads as TGTGCCTGGAGTGTAGGGCTAGCCACAGATACGCAGTATTTT. The entire variable domain, with the rest obtained from reference TRBV30 and TRBJ2-3, is as follows: SQTIHQWPATLVQPVGSPLSLECTVEGTSNPNLYWYRQAAGRGLQLLFYSVGIGQISSEVPQNLSASRPQDRQFILSSKKLLLSDSGFYLCAWSVGLATDTQYFGPGTRLTVL.

CDR3 coding DNA: TGTGCCAGCAAAGGGTTACAAGAGACCCAGTACTTC. This translates into CASKGLQETQYF. V is TRBV2 and J is TRBJ2-5; D ambiguous. Deletions cut 7 bases from V and 2 bases from J, with 8 bases between. Germline assignment: CDR1 SNHLY and CDR2 FYNNEI. CDR3 length: 12 amino acids. Drawing the rest from reference TRBV2 and TRBJ2-5, the complete variable domain is EPEVTQTPSHQVTQMGQEVILRCVPISNHLYFYWYRQILGQKVEFLVSFYNNEISEKSEIFDDQFSVERPDGSNFTLKIRSTKLEDSAMYFCASKGLQETQYFGPGTRLLVL.

This clonotype was observed many times. The CDR3 DNA is TGTGCCAGCAAAGGGACAGGGGTCGTATATGGCTACACCTTC. Its protein product is CASKGTGVVYGYTF. The V call is TRBV6-1, the J call TRBJ1-2; 10 bases align to TRBD1. V trimming: 7 bases; J trimming: 5 bases; junction bases outside the gene matches: 7. CDR3 length: 14 amino acids. Per the germline V gene, CDR1 is MNHNS and CDR2 is SASEGT.

This clonotype was seen repeatedly, ten times or more. The rearrangement joins TRBV6-2 or TRBV6-3 to TRBJ2-1, with 10 bases aligning to TRBD2. The V and J ends lost 6 bases and 8 bases, in that order; junction bases with no gene match: 13. Germline lookup yields CDR1 MNHEY and CDR2 SVGEGT. The CDR3 has 16 residues. This CDR3 reads CASSQELAGFWYEQFF. DNA of the CDR3: TGTGCCAGCAGCCAAGAACTAGCGGGATTTTGGTATGAGCAGTTCTTC.

This rearrangement joins TRBV11-2 to TRBJ1-4; 7 bases match TRBD1. Germline loops: CDR1 SGHAT, CDR2 FQNNGV. The CDR3 contains 19 residues. Germline trimming cut 3 bases from V and 1 base from J; bases unmatched to any gene: 14. The CDR3 DNA reads TGTGCCAGCAGCTTTACGAGGGGGCAGGGATATAGAACTAATGAAAAACTGTTTTTT. Translated, it gives CASSFTRGQGYRTNEKLFF. Filled out from reference TRBV11-2 and TRBJ1-4, the complete variable domain reads EAGVAQSPRYKIIEKRQSVAFWCNPISGHATLYWYQQILGQGPKLLIQFQNNGVVDDSQLPKDRFSAERLKGVDSTLKIQPAKLEDSAVYLCASSFTRGQGYRTNEKLFFGSGTQLSVL.

This clonotype was detected a few times. This chain links TRBV7-2 with TRBJ1-1; the match to TRBD1 covers 12 bases. Germline loops: CDR1 SGHTA, CDR2 FQGNSA. V lost 6 bases, J lost 6 bases, and 11 bases stayed unmatched. This CDR3 region has 16 residues. The CDR3 sequence is CASRLGGTGGGAEAFF. The CDR3 region has the DNA TGTGCCAGCAGGTTGGGGGGGACAGGGGGCGGGGCTGAAGCTTTCTTT.

This clonotype appeared many times. J is TRBJ1-1 and V is TRBV29-1, with D tentatively TRBD1 (6 bases). Germline values: CDR1 SQVTM, CDR2 ANQGSEA. The CDR3 has 13 residues. V lost 7 bases and J lost 1, with 13 bases in between. The CDR3, as DNA: TGCAGCGCTCCGGGACACAGGAACACTGAAGCTTTCTTT. Its translation is CSAPGHRNTEAFF.

This clonotype was seen many times. The chain has TRBV11-3 and TRBJ2-3; D tentatively fits TRBD1 or TRBD2 (5 bases each). Germline V gene sequence: CDR1 SGHNT, CDR2 YENEEA. CDR3 length: 12 residues. Trimming removed 6 bases at V and 5 bases at J, with 9 bases between. CDR3 residues: CASRGRQDTQYF. Here the CDR3 DNA reads TGTGCCAGCAGGGGACGACAAGATACGCAGTATTTT.

On this clonotype itself: Being one base from a much bigger clone, this may be a read error. The chain uses TRBV6-2 or TRBV6-3 and TRBJ1-4; D gene ambiguous. The CDR3 has 15 amino acids. Looked up from germline, CDR1 is MNHEY and CDR2 is SVGEGT. This chain's CDR3 is CASSANAGINEKLSF. The CDR3 coding sequence is TGTGCCAGCAGTGCTAACGCGGGTATTAATGAAAAACTGTCTTTT.

The rearrangement joins TRBV6-1 to TRBJ2-3, with D uncertain. The CDR3 consists of 15 residues. Per the germline V gene, CDR1 is MNHNS and CDR2 is SASEGT. Trimming pared 2 bases from V and 1 base from J, leaving 10 bases between. CDR3 sequence: CASSETPGRTDTQYF. In DNA, the CDR3 is TGTGCCAGCAGTGAAACTCCGGGTCGCACAGATACGCAGTATTTT.

This clonotype occurred a few times. J is TRBJ2-2 and V is TRBV7-8; D possibly corresponds to TRBD1 (5 bases). Germline lookup yields CDR1 SGHVS and CDR2 FQNEAQ. V shed 6 bases and J shed 4 bases, with 12 bases lying between them. CDR3 length: 14 residues. The chain's CDR3 is CASSPGFSTGELFF. CDR3 sequence (DNA): TGTGCCAGCAGTCCAGGGTTCTCCACCGGGGAGCTGTTTTTT.

Turning to this clonotype: Just one base apart from a much larger clone, this may be a read error. The chain links TRBV7-2 to TRBJ1-3, with D perhaps matching TRBD1 (5 bases). This CDR3 spans 15 amino acids. CDR1 is SGHTA, CDR2 FQGNSA, per germline. CDR3 protein: CASSLFWGRENTLYF. The CDR3, as DNA: TGTGCCAGCAGCTTATTTTGGGGACGAGAAAACACCTTATATTTT.

A word on this clonotype: Sequence at one end of the junction differs from germline and may be a read error. The chain employs TRBV11-2 and TRBJ2-7; 7 bases map to TRBD1. CDR3 length equals 15 residues. Germline CDR1 and CDR2: SGHAT and FQNNGV. The CDR3, as DNA: TGTGCCAGCAGCCGTCCCGGGACAGCCCGCTACGGGCAGTACTTC. It encodes CASSRPGTARYGQYF. The complete variable domain, with remaining parts taken from reference TRBV11-2 and TRBJ2-7, reads EAGVAQSPRYKIIEKRQSVAFWCNPISGHATLYWYQQILGQGPKLLIQFQNNGVVDDSQLPKDRFSAERLKGVDSTLKIQPAKLEDSAVYLCASSRPGTARYGQYFGPGTRLTVT.